This T cell receptor beta chain was identified in a study of blood T cell repertoires in COVID-19. This clone has a count of ten or more. The repertoire was sequenced with immunoSEQ multiplex PCR; TCRdb's copy has only in-frame clones and lacks some. Of 84,000 or so clones listed, 60% to 80% are singletons. V was pared by 4 bases and J by 2 bases, with 14 bases of the junction left unmatched. The CDR3 covers 18 residues. CDR1 is SGDLS and CDR2 is YYNGEE in the germline V gene. The chain is built from TRBV9 and TRBJ2-1; 8 nucleotides match TRBD2. This TCR derives from a man aged 60 to 75 with COVID-19, enrolled during active disease. The material sequenced was peripheral blood. CDR3 coding DNA: TGTGCCAGCAGCTCCCCGGCTGGCGGGGGGCCGACCTACAATGAGCAGTTCTTC. This gives the protein CASSSPAGGGPTYNEQFF.